This T cell receptor (beta chain) derives from a study of metastatic and nonmetastatic thyroid tumors. Study details: Repertoires from malignant and benign thyroid patients were compared across blood and tumor or nodule tissue. General study results and limits: Benign nodules were reported to have significantly lower TCR beta diversity than malignant thyroid tumors, in blood and tumor.

Of note for this clone: Its antigen remains unidentified.

Germline CDR1 and CDR2: SGHRS and YFSETQ. This CDR3 has 14 residues. The ends were cut back, 0 bases at V and 5 bases at J, with 11 bases in the middle. Authors' analysis steps: Using the CDR3 differences seen across clinicopathological groups, the authors built a distant-metastasis classifier for papillary thyroid cancer, which was meant to discriminate distant-metastatic patients. TCRdb reassembled clones from the PCR reads with MiXCR. The V and J calls and clone size come from TCRdb's table, not from the authors' own analysis. The table has some 31,000 clones, approximately 15% seen once. Ahead of thyroid surgery, no patient had received treatment of any kind.

The chain is built from TRBV5-1 and TRBJ1-2, with TRBD1 as a possible D gene (6 bases). This TCR came from a female donor with papillary thyroid cancer or a benign thyroid nodule (not recorded which). Some clones in this sample may be carry-over from other donors' samples. The material sequenced was blood. The chain's CDR3 is CASSLVWGRYGYTF. The DNA for the CDR3 is TGCGCCAGCAGCTTGGTCTGGGGGCGATATGGCTACACCTTC.